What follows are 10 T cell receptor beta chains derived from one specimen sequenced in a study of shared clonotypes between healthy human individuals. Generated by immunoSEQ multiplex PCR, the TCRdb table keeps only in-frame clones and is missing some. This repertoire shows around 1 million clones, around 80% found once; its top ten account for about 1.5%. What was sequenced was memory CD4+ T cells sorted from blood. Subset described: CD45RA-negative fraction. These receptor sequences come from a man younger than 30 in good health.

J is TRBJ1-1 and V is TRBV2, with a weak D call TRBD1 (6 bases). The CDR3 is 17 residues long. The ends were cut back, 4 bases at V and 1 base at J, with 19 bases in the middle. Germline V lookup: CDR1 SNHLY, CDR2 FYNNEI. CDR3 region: CASSGMRDIQGNTEAFF. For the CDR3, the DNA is TGTGCCAGCAGTGGAATGCGGGACATCCAAGGGAACACTGAAGCTTTCTTT.

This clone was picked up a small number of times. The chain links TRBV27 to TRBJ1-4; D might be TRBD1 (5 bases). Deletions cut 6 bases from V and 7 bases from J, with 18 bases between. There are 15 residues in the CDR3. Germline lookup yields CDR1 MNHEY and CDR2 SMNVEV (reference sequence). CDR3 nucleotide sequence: TGTGCCAGCAGGCGACAGACCAAAAACGGTGAAAAACTGTTTTTT. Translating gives CASRRQTKNGEKLFF. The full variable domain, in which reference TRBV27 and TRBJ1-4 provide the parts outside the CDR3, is EAQVTQNPRYLITVTGKKLTVTCSQNMNHEYMSWYRQDPGLGLRQIYYSMNVEVTDKGDVPEGYKVSRKEKRNFPLILESPSPNQTSLYFCASRRQTKNGEKLFFGSGTQLSVL.

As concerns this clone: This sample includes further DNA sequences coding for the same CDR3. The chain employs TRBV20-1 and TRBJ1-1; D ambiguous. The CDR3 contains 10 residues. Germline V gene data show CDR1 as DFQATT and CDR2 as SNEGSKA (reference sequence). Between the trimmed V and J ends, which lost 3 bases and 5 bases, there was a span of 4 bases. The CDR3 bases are TGCAGTGCTAGTGGAACTGAAGCTTTCTTT. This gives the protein CSASGTEAFF.

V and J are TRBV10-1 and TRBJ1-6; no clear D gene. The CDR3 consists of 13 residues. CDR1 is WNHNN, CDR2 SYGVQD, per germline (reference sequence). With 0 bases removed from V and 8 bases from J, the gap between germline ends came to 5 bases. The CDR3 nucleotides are TGCGCCAGCAGTGAGTCGTGGTATTCACCCCTCCACTTT. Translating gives CASSESWYSPLHF.

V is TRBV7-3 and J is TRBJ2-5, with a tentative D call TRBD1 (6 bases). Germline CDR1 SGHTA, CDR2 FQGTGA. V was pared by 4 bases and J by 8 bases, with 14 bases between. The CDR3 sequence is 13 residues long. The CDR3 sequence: CASSSNRDSTQYF. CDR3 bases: TGTGCCAGCAGCTCAAACAGGGATAGCACCCAGTACTTC.

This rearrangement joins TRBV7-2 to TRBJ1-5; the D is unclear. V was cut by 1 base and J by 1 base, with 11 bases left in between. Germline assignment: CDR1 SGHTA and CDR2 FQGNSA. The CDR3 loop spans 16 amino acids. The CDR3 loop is CASSLDGRSSNQPQHF. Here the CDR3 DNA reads TGTGCCAGCAGCTTAGATGGCAGATCGAGCAATCAGCCCCAGCATTTT.

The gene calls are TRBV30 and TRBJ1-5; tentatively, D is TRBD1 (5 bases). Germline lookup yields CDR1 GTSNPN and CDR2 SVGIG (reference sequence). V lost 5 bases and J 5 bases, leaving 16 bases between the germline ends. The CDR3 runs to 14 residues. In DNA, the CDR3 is TGTGCCTGGTCGAAGGTTCAGGGAGATCAGCCCCAGCATTTT. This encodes CAWSKVQGDQPQHF.

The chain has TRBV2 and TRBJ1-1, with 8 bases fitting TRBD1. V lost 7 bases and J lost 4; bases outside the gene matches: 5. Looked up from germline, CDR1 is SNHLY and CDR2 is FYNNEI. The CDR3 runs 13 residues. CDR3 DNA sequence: TGTGCCAGCACCGGACAGGGCGCCACTGAAGCTTTCTTT. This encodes CASTGQGATEAFF.

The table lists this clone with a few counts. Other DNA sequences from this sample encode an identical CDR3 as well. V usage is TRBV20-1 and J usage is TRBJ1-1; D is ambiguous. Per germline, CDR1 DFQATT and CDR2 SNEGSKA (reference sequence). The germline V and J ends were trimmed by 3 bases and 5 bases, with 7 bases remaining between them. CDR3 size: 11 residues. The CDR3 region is CSASGETEAFF. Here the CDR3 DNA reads TGCAGTGCTAGCGGGGAGACTGAAGCTTTCTTT.

CDR3: CASSLDQGTYNEQFF. The CDR3, as DNA: TGTGCCAGCAGCTTAGATCAGGGGACATACAATGAGCAGTTCTTC. This chain links TRBV7-3 with TRBJ2-1; maybe TRBD1 (6 bases). The CDR3 consists of 15 residues. With 2 bases removed from V and 4 bases from J, the gap between germline ends came to 12 bases. CDR1 and CDR2 (germline): SGHTA, FQGTGA.